Included here is one T cell receptor (beta chain) sequence, with context. Its cognate antigen is unknown. This specimen belongs to a study of cytotoxic CD8 clonotypes in ibrutinib-treated CLL. Whole-study context: Included were approximately ten relapsed/refractory and 15 treatment-naive patients, of whom roughly 17 were IGHV unmutated.

Here immunoSEQ multiplex PCR was the method, and the copy in TCRdb shows in-frame clones only, minus some. The sample shows approximately 120,000 clones, roughly 84% of them seen only once. General study points: The study found baseline clonality above age-matched healthy donors, tracking circulating CD8+ T-cell counts.

The ends were cut back, 5 bases at V and 0 bases at J, with 11 bases in the middle. The CDR3 contains 14 residues. CDR1 and CDR2 from the germline V gene are LNHDA and SQIVND (reference sequence). The material was PBMCs, obtained after 24 months of ibrutinib treatment. The chain joins TRBV19 to TRBJ2-7; possible D gene TRBD1, 6 bases. The TCR sequence derives from a human donor with chronic lymphocytic leukemia. CDR3 nucleotides: TGTGCCAGTAGTGTGGGGGCAAGCTCCTACGAGCAGTACTTC. The encoded protein is CASSVGASSYEQYF.